These T cell receptor beta chains were read from a single sample in a study of Ad26.COV2.S vaccination and SARS-CoV-2 variants. Sequencing was performed with immunoSEQ multiplex PCR; in TCRdb, only in-frame clones are kept and a portion is missing. The sample consists of hundreds of thousands of clones, roughly 90% of them appearing once. Sequenced material: peripheral blood, taken in a trial of Ad26.COV2.S vaccine versus placebo. The origin of the receptors is a person between 18 and 59 years old who received the Ad26.COV2.S COVID-19 vaccine or a placebo. Each CDR3 is given with its conserved first and last residue. D genes are given only for firm matches. The size field is filled for only some rows; it gives once, few, many or a size class.

J gene | clone size | D gene | V gene | CDR3 DNA | CDR3 protein
TRBJ1-2 | . | . | TRBV19 | TGTGCCAGTAGTATAAGCCCCTCCGGTCGTATGGGACGTGCCAGGGCTGGCTACACCTTC | CASSISPSGRMGRARAGYTF
TRBJ2-1 | . | . | TRBV6-6 | TGTGCCAGCACCCCGGGAGCAGCCCATAATCGGGAGCAGTTCTTC | CASTPGAAHNREQFF
TRBJ2-7 | . | . | TRBV27 | TGTGCCAGCAGTCTGTCCTCTGTAAACGAGCAGTACTTC | CASSLSSVNEQYF
TRBJ2-2 | once | TRBD2 | TRBV5-1 | TGCGCCAGCAGCTTGGAAGGGACTAGCGCACGCGGCACCGGGGAGCTGTTTTTT | CASSLEGTSARGTGELFF
TRBJ2-7 | . | TRBD1 | TRBV18 | TGTGCCAGCTCACCACCGACAGGGTGGGTTGCTGAGCAGTACTTC | CASSPPTGWVAEQYF
TRBJ2-6 | once | . | TRBV4-3 | TGCGCCAGCAGCCACACAGGGACCCTCTCTGGGGCCAACGTCCTGACTTTC | CASSHTGTLSGANVLTF
TRBJ1-1 | . | . | TRBV5-6 | TGTGCCAGCAGCTTGGCTCGACGGAACACTGAAGCTTTCTTT | CASSLARRNTEAFF
TRBJ2-2 | . | . | TRBV11-3 | TGTGCCAGCGGCAACAGCCCGAACACCGGGGAGCTGTTTTTT | CASGNSPNTGELFF
TRBJ1-4 | . | . | TRBV30 | TGTGCCTGGAGTGTACAGGGAGATGAAAAACTGTTTTTT | CAWSVQGDEKLFF
TRBJ1-3 | . | . | TRBV5-8 | TGTGCCAGCAGCTTGGGACGGGGCAGCGGATACACCATATATTTT | CASSLGRGSGYTIYF
TRBJ2-7 | . | . | TRBV6-5 | TGTGCCAGCACCCCCCGGGGCGGCGCCTACGAGCAGTACTTC | CASTPRGGAYEQYF
TRBJ1-5 | . | . | TRBV3-1/TRBV3-2 | TGTGCCAGCAGCCAAGGTGGGGCAGTTCAGCCCCAGCATTTT | CASSQGGAVQPQHF
TRBJ2-5 | . | . | TRBV9 | TGTGCCAGCAGCATGTTGACAGGTGGGCAAGAGACCCAGTACTTC | CASSMLTGGQETQYF
TRBJ1-2 | . | . | TRBV19 | TGTGCCAGTAGTATCCGGGCAGAAAGTAACTATGGCTACACCTTC | CASSIRAESNYGYTF
TRBJ1-2 | . | . | TRBV15 | TGTGCCACCAGCAGAGATACAGGGAGGTACGGCTACACCTTC | CATSRDTGRYGYTF
TRBJ1-2 | . | TRBD1 | TRBV19 | TGTGCCAGTGGAAGGACAGGGAGTGATGGCTACACCTTC | CASGRTGSDGYTF
TRBJ2-5 | . | TRBD1 | TRBV10-3 | TGTGCCATCAGGGTAACAGGGGCAGAGACCCAGTACTTC | CAIRVTGAETQYF
TRBJ1-4 | . | . | TRBV19 | TGTGCCAGTAGTATAGGAACCATCTCAACTAATGAAAAACTGTTTTTT | CASSIGTISTNEKLFF
TRBJ2-5 | . | TRBD1 | TRBV7-6 | TGTGCCAGCAGCCCCGGGACAGGGCAAGAGACCCAGTACTTC | CASSPGTGQETQYF
TRBJ2-3 | . | . | TRBV19 | TGTGCCAGTAGCAAGAACACAGATACGCAGTATTTT | CASSKNTDTQYF
TRBJ2-4 | . | TRBD1 | TRBV7-2 | TGTGCCAGCAGCTTAGGATGGGGGCAGGGGGCCATTCAGTACTTC | CASSLGWGQGAIQYF
TRBJ2-1 | . | TRBD1 | TRBV7-9 | TGTGCCAGCAACCGGGACAGCTCCTACAATGAGCAGTTCTTC | CASNRDSSYNEQFF